This T cell receptor (beta chain) was found in a study of shared clonotypes between healthy human individuals. Overall study results and limits: When naive CD4 clonotypes were compared across several donors, about 4.8% were shared.

This clone was observed a handful of times. What it recognizes is unknown. Other DNA variants within this sample encode the same CDR3. The length of the CDR3 is 14 residues. From germline, CDR1 is SGHKS and CDR2 YYEKEE (reference sequence). The V end was cut by 0 bases, the J end by 3 bases, with 7 bases between. Assay: immunoSEQ multiplex PCR; the TCRdb copy retains only in-frame clones and omits some. The profile shows some 2 million clones, roughly 94% of them singletons. Sequencing was carried out using naive CD4+ T cells sorted from blood. Sample subset: CD45RA+ positively selected. The chain has TRBV5-5 and TRBJ1-5, with unresolved D. This TCR was recovered from a man aged 18-30 years in good health. For the CDR3, the DNA is TGTGCCAGCAGCTTGGTGTCCGTCAATCAGCCCCAGCATTTT. It codes for CASSLVSVNQPQHF.